The 25 T cell receptor beta chains below come from one sample, sequenced in a study of T cells in tuberculosis. The protocol was immunoSEQ multiplex PCR, while the TCRdb copy is restricted to in-frame clones and leaves out a portion. The sample has approximately 31,000 clones, about 95% seen once. The sequenced sample consisted of PBMCs. These receptors were collected from a donor between 10 and 35 years old with latent tuberculosis or without tuberculosis infection.

V usage is TRBV5-4 and J usage is TRBJ2-7; TRBD2 agrees at 8 bases. The length of the CDR3 is 15 residues. From germline, CDR1 is SGHNT and CDR2 YYREEE (reference sequence). V shed 6 bases and J 0 bases; nucleotides not matched to a gene: 8. CDR3 nucleotide sequence: TGTGCCAGCACTTACTCAGCGGGGGCCTCCTACGAGCAGTACTTC. Protein product: CASTYSAGASYEQYF.

The DNA for the CDR3 is TGTGCCAGCAGTTTCCGGGACAGATGGACCGAGCAGTACTTC. Protein: CASSFRDRWTEQYF. V gene TRBV6-5 combines with J gene TRBJ2-7, with 7 nucleotides matching TRBD1. The germline gives CDR1 MNHEY, CDR2 SVGAGI. The V and J ends lost 4 bases and 6 bases, in that order; junction bases with no gene match: 9. CDR3 length: 14 residues.

The chain links TRBV6-1 to TRBJ1-6; possibly TRBD1 for D (6 bases). This CDR3 contains 15 residues. Trimming removed 7 bases at V and 1 base at J, with 11 bases between. CDR1 and CDR2 (germline): MNHNS, SASEGT. The CDR3 nucleotides are TGTGCCAGCACTCAGGACAGTTCCTATAATTCACCCCTCCACTTT. Translated, it gives CASTQDSSYNSPLHF.

The V and J genes are TRBV2 and TRBJ2-7, with D possibly TRBD1 on 6 matching bases. Germline assignment: CDR1 SNHLY and CDR2 FYNNEI. This CDR3 region has 14 residues. Trimming removed 3 bases from V and 1 base from J, with 10 bases in between. The CDR3: CASSDRQVSYEQYF. CDR3 bases: TGTGCCAGCAGTGACAGACAGGTTTCCTACGAGCAGTACTTC. Drawing the rest from reference TRBV2 and TRBJ2-7, the complete variable domain is EPEVTQTPSHQVTQMGQEVILRCVPISNHLYFYWYRQILGQKVEFLVSFYNNEISEKSEIFDDQFSVERPDGSNFTLKIRSTKLEDSAMYFCASSDRQVSYEQYFGPGTRLTVT.

The CDR3 region is CASRPSSGNTIYF. CDR3 DNA sequence: TGCGCCAGCAGACCCAGCTCTGGAAACACCATATATTTT. This chain uses TRBV5-1 with TRBJ1-3; D not certain. V lost 5 bases to trimming and J lost 0 bases, with 6 bases between them. CDR3 length: 13 residues. Germline values: CDR1 SGHRS, CDR2 YFSETQ.

The genes are TRBV11-2 and TRBJ2-2; D uncertain. The ends were cut back, 5 bases at V and 2 bases at J, with 6 bases in the middle. Germline lookup yields CDR1 SGHAT and CDR2 FQNNGV. The CDR3 runs 13 residues. This CDR3 reads CASSPTNTGELFF. CDR3 bases: TGTGCCAGCAGCCCTACTAACACCGGGGAGCTGTTTTTT.

The CDR3 DNA reads as TGTGCCAGCAGCGCTTCTCGGGGGTCCTACACCGGGGAGCTGTTTTTT. This translates into CASSASRGSYTGELFF. This rearrangement joins TRBV9 to TRBJ2-2; possible D gene TRBD2, 6 bases. The length of the CDR3 is 16 residues. Germline CDR1 reads SGDLS; CDR2 reads YYNGEE. Trimming removed 3 bases at V and 3 bases at J, with 15 bases between.

V and J are TRBV29-1 and TRBJ2-1; D is unresolved. The V end lost 5 bases, the J end lost 9 bases, and 11 bases lay between the germline ends. Germline V gives CDR1 SQVTM, CDR2 ANQGSEA. This CDR3 has 11 residues. The CDR3 is CSVQTLGEQFF. DNA for the CDR3: TGCAGCGTTCAAACTCTAGGTGAGCAGTTCTTC.

The chain has TRBV7-3 and TRBJ1-1; D not resolved. The V end was cut by 5 bases, the J end by 2 bases, with 9 bases between. The CDR3 is 13 amino acids. Germline V gives CDR1 SGHTA, CDR2 FQGTGA. CDR3 sequence: CASSGGLNTEAFF. The CDR3 DNA follows: TGTGCCAGCAGCGGCGGATTAAACACTGAAGCTTTCTTT.

The V and J genes are TRBV6-1 and TRBJ1-2; no clear D gene. The CDR3 consists of 13 residues. From germline, CDR1 is MNHNS and CDR2 SASEGT. V lost 1 base and J lost 4, with 7 bases in between. The CDR3 protein is CASSEDGVYGYTF. DNA for the CDR3: TGTGCCAGCAGTGAAGACGGAGTCTATGGCTACACCTTC.

The CDR3 sequence is CASSFWGTQAEAFF. Written as DNA, the CDR3 is TGTGCCAGCAGTTTCTGGGGGACTCAAGCTGAAGCTTTCTTT. The chain joins TRBV6-6 to TRBJ1-1, with a weak D call TRBD1 (5 bases). The ends were cut back, 4 bases at V and 6 bases at J, with 15 bases in the middle. Germline-derived CDR1 and CDR2 are MNHNY and SVGAGI (reference sequence). CDR3 size: 14 residues.

The chain employs TRBV2 and TRBJ1-2; D remains ambiguous. Looked up from germline, CDR1 is SNHLY and CDR2 is FYNNEI. The CDR3 length is 14 residues. V lost 7 bases and J 2 bases, leaving 14 bases between the germline ends. The CDR3 is CASTPGTLNYGYTF. Here the CDR3 DNA reads TGTGCCAGCACGCCGGGAACCCTGAACTATGGCTACACCTTC.

The chain links TRBV5-4 to TRBJ2-1; 9 nucleotides line up with TRBD1. Germline V CDR1 and CDR2: SGHNT, YYREEE (reference sequence). This CDR3 region has 16 residues. The ends lost 3 bases at V and 4 bases at J; junction bases unmatched: 8. CDR3 DNA: TGTGCCAGCAGCTCAACCGGGACAGGGACGTACAATGAGCAGTTCTTC. Residues: CASSSTGTGTYNEQFF.

This chain uses TRBV5-4 with TRBJ2-4, with a tentative D call TRBD1 (6 bases). The germline V gene has CDR1 SGHNT and CDR2 YYREEE (reference sequence). Trimming took 5 bases from V and 0 from J, leaving 15 bases between them. This CDR3 contains 16 residues. CDR3 residues: CASSKDSPIAKNIQYF. CDR3 nucleotides: TGTGCCAGCAGTAAGGACAGTCCTATAGCCAAAAACATTCAGTACTTC.

The chain combines TRBV15 with TRBJ2-3; perhaps TRBD2 as D (6 bases). The length of the CDR3 is 16 residues. Germline assignment: CDR1 LNHNV and CDR2 YYDKDF (reference sequence). V was cut by 3 bases and J by 0 bases, with 13 bases left in between. CDR3 DNA sequence: TGTGCCACCAGCAGGGCAAGCGGGTCTAGCACAGATACGCAGTATTTT. It yields the protein CATSRASGSSTDTQYF.

This rearrangement joins TRBV4-1 to TRBJ2-1, with a weak D call TRBD2 (6 bases). Germline CDR1 is MGHRA and CDR2 is YSYEKL. The CDR3 has 16 residues. Trimming removed 1 base from V and 9 bases from J, with 19 bases in between. CDR3 loop: CASSQVPRTRAGEQFF. CDR3 coding DNA: TGCGCCAGCAGCCAAGTCCCGAGGACGAGAGCGGGTGAGCAGTTCTTC.

The chain uses TRBV5-1 and TRBJ1-1; D may be TRBD1 (6 bases). This CDR3 is 15 amino acids long. Trimming removed 7 bases from V and 7 bases from J, with 23 bases in between. Germline CDR1 SGHRS, CDR2 YFSETQ. The CDR3 sequence is CASAPVAGTTSEAFF. CDR3 in DNA: TGCGCCAGCGCCCCTGTTGCCGGGACAACTAGTGAAGCTTTCTTT.

J is TRBJ2-1 and V is TRBV11-3; 13 bases match TRBD2. Germline V gene data show CDR1 as SGHNT and CDR2 as YENEEA. V gave up 5 bases and J gave up 8 bases; unmatched junction bases: 3. The CDR3 consists of 14 residues. The CDR3 region is CASSPTSGGYEQFF. The CDR3 bases are TGTGCCAGCAGCCCGACTAGCGGGGGGTATGAGCAGTTCTTC.

The chain joins TRBV5-1 to TRBJ1-2; TRBD1 might be the D (6 bases). CDR3 size: 15 residues. Germline loops: CDR1 SGHRS, CDR2 YFSETQ. Trimming took off 7 bases at V and 2 bases at J, with 18 bases between the two ends. CDR3 sequence: CASRSEQGRNYGYTF. As DNA, the CDR3 is TGCGCCAGCCGCTCCGAGCAGGGGCGCAACTATGGCTACACCTTC. The variable domain in full, with the rest retrieved from reference TRBV5-1 and TRBJ1-2, is KAGVTQTPRYLIKTRGQQVTLSCSPISGHRSVSWYQQTPGQGLQFLFEYFSETQRNKGNFPGRFSGRQFSNSRSEMNVSTLELGDSALYLCASRSEQGRNYGYTFGSGTRLTVV.

The CDR3 nucleotides read TGCAGCGTTGAGTCCTGGGGCGGCCTCCCTAACTATGGCTACACCTTC. It yields the protein CSVESWGGLPNYGYTF. The rearrangement uses TRBV29-1 and TRBJ1-2, with D perhaps TRBD1 (5 bases). The V gene's germline CDR1 is SQVTM and CDR2 ANQGSEA. With 3 bases removed from V and 0 bases from J, the gap between germline ends came to 17 bases. This CDR3 region has 16 residues. The whole variable domain, remainder taken from reference TRBV29-1 and TRBJ1-2, is SAVISQKPSRDICQRGTSLTIQCQVDSQVTMMFWYRQQPGQSLTLIATANQGSEATYESGFVIDKFPISRPNLTFSTLTVSNMSPEDSSIYLCSVESWGGLPNYGYTFGSGTRLTVV.

This CDR3 is CASSESTLVNEQFF. CDR3 in DNA: TGCGCCAGCAGTGAGTCGACTCTCGTGAATGAGCAGTTCTTC. The J gene is TRBJ2-1, the V gene TRBV10-2; no definite D call. The CDR3 loop spans 14 amino acids. Per germline, CDR1 WSHSY and CDR2 SAAADI. With 0 bases removed from V and 7 bases from J, the gap between germline ends came to 10 bases.

This chain joins TRBV14 and TRBJ1-4; tentative D call: TRBD1 (6 bases). The CDR3 is 17 amino acids. Germline loops: CDR1 SGHDN, CDR2 FVKESK. Between the trimmed V and J ends, which lost 4 bases and 8 bases, there was a span of 23 bases. The CDR3 coding sequence is TGTGCCAGCAGCCCCTACCAACTGACAGGTTATTCGGAAAAACTGTTTTTT. It yields the protein CASSPYQLTGYSEKLFF.

V gene TRBV7-8 combines with J gene TRBJ2-7; maybe TRBD2 (6 bases). The CDR3 has 16 amino acids. The ends were cut back, 4 bases at V and 3 bases at J, with 19 bases in the middle. Germline V lookup: CDR1 SGHVS, CDR2 FQNEAQ. CDR3 DNA: TGTGCCAGCAGCTCCCTCCCAATTAGCGGACGCTACGAGCAGTACTTC. Protein: CASSSLPISGRYEQYF.

The rearrangement uses TRBV21-1 and TRBJ2-7; the table assigns TRBD1, which was not confirmed against the DNA. TRBV21-1 is a known pseudogene. There are 13 residues in the CDR3. DNA for the CDR3: TGTGCCCCCAGCGTGGAACAGGGCTACGAGCAGTACTTC. Its translation is CAPSVEQGYEQYF.

V and J are TRBV5-1 and TRBJ2-1; 12 nucleotides agree with TRBD2. Per the germline V gene, CDR1 is SGHRS and CDR2 is YFSETQ. The CDR3 is 17 residues long. V was pared by 3 bases and J by 7 bases, with 11 bases of the junction left unmatched. In nucleotides, the CDR3 is TGCGCCAGCAGCTCAGGACTAGCGGGAAGTAGGGGGAATGAGCAGTTCTTC. Amino acids: CASSSGLAGSRGNEQFF.